This TCR beta chain was sequenced for a study of T cell repertoires in cytomegalovirus infection. Study-wide background: It can be stated that public TCR beta signatures indicated CMV infection as well as a matching HLA type.

This clonotype occurred a few times. Its antigen remains unidentified. MiXCR was run by TCRdb on the reads, yielding one entry per CDR3 protein. The table records a few hundred thousand distinct CDR3 sequences, around 15% of them present only once. Germline CDR1 and CDR2: ENHRY and SYGVKD. Trimming pared 6 bases from V and 0 bases from J, leaving 26 bases between. CDR3 size: 19 residues. Study conclusions and caveats: The response measured ex vivo was dominated by TCR beta clonotypes (HLA-C-restricted and CMV-specific).

The origin of this receptor is a human donor in good health (CMV status not recorded). Some clones in this sample may be carry-over from other donors' samples. Sequenced material: PBMCs. This sequence joins TRBV10-3 and TRBJ1-2; D gene ambiguous. The CDR3 DNA reads TGTGCCATCAGGGACCCGGGGAGGGCAAGTCCCTCAGCTAACTATGGCTACACCTTC. The encoded protein is CAIRDPGRASPSANYGYTF.